A selection of T cell receptor beta chains follows, all from one sample in a study of OX40 agonist ivuxolimab in advanced cancers. Clones were sequenced by immunoSEQ multiplex PCR, and TCRdb holds only the in-frame ones, with some missing. The profile shows under 65,000 clones, 80% to 90% of them singletons. Specimen: CD4+ or CD8+ T cells sorted from blood, collected in a trial of the OX40 agonist ivuxolimab. The receptors here all came from an adult with an advanced solid tumor such as melanoma, head and neck, liver or kidney cancer. Both conserved end residues are part of each CDR3. Fields, in order: J gene, V gene, CDR3 protein.

J gene: TRBJ2-1
V gene: TRBV5-4
CDR3 protein: CASSSGTSGRGVYNEQFF

J gene: TRBJ2-7
V gene: TRBV2
CDR3 protein: CASRTTGSSYEQYF

J gene: TRBJ2-3
V gene: TRBV18
CDR3 protein: CASSPLPTDTQYF

J gene: TRBJ1-4
V gene: TRBV19
CDR3 protein: CASSITLDATNEKLFF

J gene: TRBJ2-7
V gene: TRBV28
CDR3 protein: CASRPGTGARYEQYF

J gene: TRBJ2-4
V gene: TRBV28
CDR3 protein: CASRDLAKNIQYF

J gene: TRBJ2-6
V gene: TRBV25-1
CDR3 protein: CASSGYLNVLTF

J gene: TRBJ1-1
V gene: TRBV11-2
CDR3 protein: CASSLDLSNTEAFF

J gene: TRBJ2-1
V gene: TRBV2
CDR3 protein: CASSLSGSLHEQFF

J gene: TRBJ1-4
V gene: TRBV2
CDR3 protein: CASIPGATNEKLFF

J gene: TRBJ2-1
V gene: TRBV28
CDR3 protein: CASSLPGQGAYNEQFF

J gene: TRBJ1-6
V gene: TRBV28
CDR3 protein: CASSLPYSYNSPLHF

J gene: TRBJ2-1
V gene: TRBV2
CDR3 protein: CASSEGTVSYNEQFF

J gene: TRBJ1-2
V gene: TRBV5-1
CDR3 protein: CASSLVGWAVYGYTF

J gene: TRBJ2-1
V gene: TRBV2
CDR3 protein: CASRVLAGGTYNEQFF

J gene: TRBJ2-7
V gene: TRBV5-1
CDR3 protein: CASSLPGRGEQYF

J gene: TRBJ2-7
V gene: TRBV20-1
CDR3 protein: CSATLVYEQYF

J gene: TRBJ2-7
V gene: TRBV9
CDR3 protein: CASSQSGAVRGEQYF

J gene: TRBJ1-1
V gene: TRBV30
CDR3 protein: CAWSSDRAYTEAFF

J gene: TRBJ2-4
V gene: TRBV7-8
CDR3 protein: CASSLWSDIQYF

J gene: TRBJ1-2
V gene: TRBV28
CDR3 protein: CASSSNYGYTF

J gene: TRBJ1-3
V gene: TRBV7-3
CDR3 protein: CASNLIGPWGGNTIYF